Listed below are T cell receptor beta chains from one sample, sequenced in a study of blood T cell repertoires in COVID-19. Generated by immunoSEQ multiplex PCR, the TCRdb table keeps only in-frame clones and is missing some. The top ten hold around 3.1% of the sample, which has tens of thousands of clones, 90% seen once. Sequenced sample: peripheral blood. The receptors originated from a human donor in a cohort sampled during active COVID-19. Both conserved end residues are part of each CDR3. The D gene is left open where the match is weak. Clone sizes are given selectively: once, few, many, or a class where the clone is expanded.

size	D	V	J	DNA	CDR3
-	TRBD1	TRBV30	TRBJ1-3	TGTGCCTGGGGACAGGGGCCTGGAAACACCATATATTTT	CAWGQGPGNTIYF
-	TRBD1	TRBV7-6	TRBJ2-1	TGTGCCAGCAGCTTAGGAGGACAGGGACCGTACAATGAGCAGTTCTTC	CASSLGGQGPYNEQFF
-	-	TRBV9	TRBJ1-2	TGTGCCAGCAGCGTAGCGTTTTCAGGGGATGGCTACACCTTC	CASSVAFSGDGYTF
-	-	TRBV19	TRBJ2-7	TGTGCCAGTAGTATTGGCCCAGGTCTATCCTACGAGCAGTACTTC	CASSIGPGLSYEQYF
-	-	TRBV19	TRBJ2-7	TGTGCCAGTAGTATGGGCGACAGCTACGAGCAGTACTTC	CASSMGDSYEQYF
once	-	TRBV4-1	TRBJ2-1	TGCGCCAGCAGCCAACCGAGGAGCTCCTACAATGAGCAGTTCTTC	CASSQPRSSYNEQFF
-	-	TRBV6-4	TRBJ1-6	TGTGCCAGCAGTGACAGCGCGGGCGAGAATTCACCCCTCCACTTT	CASSDSAGENSPLHF
-	-	TRBV3-1/TRBV3-2	TRBJ2-5	TGTGCCAGCAGCCAAGAGCGGAGGGATGAGACCCAGTACTTC	CASSQERRDETQYF
-	TRBD1	TRBV7-9	TRBJ2-3	TGTGCCAGCAGCTCCCTCCGGCGGTCCCTCCGGGACAGGGGCAATACGCAGTATTTT	CASSSLRRSLRDRGNTQYF
-	-	TRBV6-5	TRBJ2-5	TGTGCCAGCAGCCTAGCGCCCCAGTACTTC	CASSLAPQYF
-	TRBD2	TRBV6-6	TRBJ2-1	TGTGCCAGCAGCAAAGGACTAGATCTATACAATGAGCAGTTCTTC	CASSKGLDLYNEQFF
-	TRBD1	TRBV6-5	TRBJ2-5	TGTGCCAGCGGCTGGACCGGACAGGGAGAGACCCAGTACTTC	CASGWTGQGETQYF